Following are 4 T cell receptor beta chains from one sample sequenced in a study of blood T cell repertoires in COVID-19. Clones were sequenced by immunoSEQ multiplex PCR, and TCRdb holds only the in-frame ones, with some missing. The sample includes about 200,000 clones, about nine tenths seen only once; the top ten take 0.75% to 0.95%. The sample comprised peripheral blood. The receptors here all came from a woman aged 70-85 years with acute or convalescent COVID-19.

This clone was recorded once. V and J are TRBV27 and TRBJ1-5; 8 bases are a match to TRBD1. Unmatched junction bases numbered 4, after V lost 2 bases and J lost 1 base. The length of the CDR3 is 16 residues. Germline-derived CDR1 and CDR2 are MNHEY and SMNVEV (reference sequence). The CDR3, as DNA: TGTGCCAGCAGTTTAAACTACAGGGGGAGCAATCAGCCCCAGCATTTT. Its translation is CASSLNYRGSNQPQHF.

This chain joins TRBV6-5 and TRBJ1-2; 9 bases agree with TRBD1. Germline CDR1 is MNHEY and CDR2 is SVGAGI. The CDR3 is made up of 13 amino acids. V lost 4 bases to trimming and J lost 8 bases; unmatched junction nucleotides: 5. Here the CDR3 reads CASSLQGAGGYTF. CDR3 coding DNA: TGTGCCAGCAGTTTACAGGGGGCGGGCGGCTACACCTTC.

The chain has TRBV5-1 and TRBJ2-7, with a tentative D call TRBD2 (6 bases). V was cut by 2 bases and J by 0 bases, with 18 bases left in between. Germline V gives CDR1 SGHRS, CDR2 YFSETQ. The CDR3 is 17 residues long. The DNA for the CDR3 is TGCGCCAGCAGCTTTGGGAGGAGATCGTTAAGCTCCTACGAGCAGTACTTC. It specifies CASSFGRRSLSSYEQYF.

V gene TRBV5-6 combines with J gene TRBJ1-6; TRBD1 matches 9 bases. Trimming removed 3 bases from V and 3 bases from J; junction bases left unmatched: 4. This CDR3 has 16 amino acids. Germline CDR1 and CDR2: SGHDT and YYEEEE. The DNA of the CDR3 is TGTGCCAGCAGCTCCGGGACAGGGATCTATAATTCACCCCTCCACTTT. It yields the protein CASSSGTGIYNSPLHF.